This record concerns one T cell receptor (beta chain) sequence. Its antigen remains unidentified. The data are from a study of blood T cells in healthy people across ages. Sample-barcoded 5' priming and a J-beta primer mix drove a second PCR of about 6 to 12 cycles. TCRdb analysed the 5' RACE reads with MiXCR anew, one entry per CDR3 protein. Here the sample spans roughly 900,000 distinct CDR3 sequences, about 48% being singletons. Study findings and constraints: Among long-lived donors, naive CD4+ cells were more numerous and diversity higher than in aged donors. Estimates of diversity drawn from one million T cells were considered underestimates. The donors' CMV status was not determined, possibly confounding changes in expanded clonotypes.

The receptor's source is a man aged 25 to 45 in good health. The source material was blood.

The CDR3 DNA reads as TGCAGTGCCAGGAGGGACAATCAGCCCCAGCATTTT. It translates to CSARRDNQPQHF. The genes are TRBV20-1 and TRBJ1-5; D unresolved. The V end lost 6 bases, the J end lost 3 bases, and 9 bases lay between the germline ends. The germline CDR1 and CDR2 sequences are DFQATT and SNEGSKA (reference sequence). This CDR3 has 12 residues.